Following are 27 T cell receptor beta chains from one sample sequenced in a study of shared clonotypes between healthy human individuals. Measured with immunoSEQ multiplex PCR; TCRdb has only the in-frame clones, and not every one. The table includes over a million clones, around 98% detected once. The material sequenced was naive CD4+ T cells sorted from blood. The subset is: CD45RA+ positively selected. All receptors derive from a man younger than 45 in good health.

The J gene is TRBJ2-7, the V gene TRBV9; 9 bases match TRBD2. Germline V gene data show CDR1 as SGDLS and CDR2 as YYNGEE. The CDR3 contains 13 residues. The J segment lost 3 bases and the V segment lost 3 bases, leaving 1 base of the junction unmatched. CDR3 protein: CASSALAGYEQYF. The CDR3, as DNA: TGTGCCAGCAGCGCACTAGCGGGCTACGAGCAGTACTTC.

The rearrangement links TRBV28 to TRBJ1-2; the D is unclear. The ends were cut back, 5 bases at V and 5 bases at J, with 12 bases in the middle. This CDR3 is 13 amino acids long. Germline V gene sequence: CDR1 MDHEN, CDR2 SYDVKM. CDR3 nucleotides: TGTGCCAGCAGTCCGAGGCCAGCTTATGGCTACACCTTC. Its translation is CASSPRPAYGYTF.

The chain combines TRBV23-1 with TRBJ1-2; D is ambiguous. TRBV23-1 is reported as an ORF; its role is uncertain. V dropped 1 base and J dropped 8 bases, with 8 bases sitting between them. The CDR3 spans 12 residues. CDR3 DNA sequence: TGCGCCAGCAGTCAATTAGCGGGGGGCTACACCTTC. Protein product: CASSQLAGGYTF.

Regarding this clone: The sample contains more than one DNA sequence encoding this CDR3. The chain carries TRBV2 and TRBJ2-1; the D is unclear. The germline gives CDR1 SNHLY, CDR2 FYNNEI. There are 11 residues in the CDR3. V was clipped by 4 bases and J by 6 bases, with 4 bases between them. The CDR3 here is CASSVVNEQFF. The DNA for the CDR3 is TGTGCCAGCAGTGTAGTCAATGAGCAGTTCTTC.

The chain carries TRBV6-1 and TRBJ1-2; D perhaps matches TRBD1 (6 bases). Germline values: CDR1 MNHNS, CDR2 SASEGT. V lost 5 bases and J 4 bases, leaving 20 bases between the germline ends. This CDR3 is 16 amino acids long. CDR3 coding DNA: TGTGCCAGCAGTCAAGAGGGGGGCCGCGTTTCCTATGGCTACACCTTC. This sequence encodes CASSQEGGRVSYGYTF.

CDR3 sequence (DNA): TGTGCCAGCAGCCAAGACAGGGGAGGGACCGGGGAGCTGTTTTTT. Its protein is CASSQDRGGTGELFF. The chain is built from TRBV2 and TRBJ2-2, with D possibly TRBD1 on 8 matching bases. Germline CDR1 is SNHLY and CDR2 is FYNNEI. V gave up 6 bases and J gave up 5 bases, with 16 bases separating them. CDR3 length equals 15 residues.

The chain carries TRBV5-5 and TRBJ1-1; 10 bases fit TRBD1. The V and J ends lost 3 bases and 6 bases, in that order; junction bases with no gene match: 8. The germline CDR1 and CDR2 sequences are SGHKS and YYEKEE (reference sequence). This CDR3 contains 15 residues. CDR3 sequence: CASSSPGQGTSEAFF. Here the CDR3 DNA reads TGTGCCAGCAGCTCACCGGGACAGGGGACGTCTGAAGCTTTCTTT.

The rearrangement uses TRBV19 and TRBJ2-3, with TRBD2 as a possible D gene (5 bases). The ends were cut back, 6 bases at V and 4 bases at J, with 14 bases in the middle. The CDR3 sequence is 14 residues long. Germline CDR1 is LNHDA and CDR2 is SQIVND (reference sequence). The CDR3 spells CASRPLPGADTQYF. The CDR3 nucleotides are TGTGCCAGTAGACCCCTCCCCGGGGCAGATACGCAGTATTTT. Combining the CDR3 with reference TRBV19 and TRBJ2-3 gives the whole variable domain DGGITQSPKYLFRKEGQNVTLSCEQNLNHDAMYWYRQDPGQGLRLIYYSQIVNDFQKGDIAEGYSVSREKKESFPLTVTSAQKNPTAFYLCASRPLPGADTQYFGPGTRLTVL.

The J gene is TRBJ2-7, the V gene TRBV5-1, with a possible D match to TRBD1 (6 bases). The germline CDR1 and CDR2 sequences are SGHRS and YFSETQ. This CDR3 contains 15 residues. V shed 0 bases and J shed 0 bases, with 10 bases lying between them. CDR3 amino acids: CASSLETGSSYEQYF. CDR3 in DNA: TGCGCCAGCAGCTTGGAGACAGGAAGCTCCTACGAGCAGTACTTC.

The genes are TRBV21-1 and TRBJ2-5; the table gives TRBD2 as D, unverified against the DNA. TRBV21-1 is reported as a pseudogene. CDR3 length: 15 amino acids. The CDR3, as DNA: TGTGCCAGCAGCACCAATAGCGGGGCCCAAGAGACCCAGTACTTC. Its protein is CASSTNSGAQETQYF.

In regard to this clone: Distinct nucleotide sequences in the sample also encode this CDR3. The V call is TRBV5-1, the J call TRBJ2-2; D gene uncertain. The V gene's germline CDR1 is SGHRS and CDR2 YFSETQ. This CDR3 contains 14 residues. Trimming took off 4 bases at V and 4 bases at J, with 11 bases between the two ends. The CDR3: CASSPGRVTGELFF. CDR3 nucleotides: TGCGCCAGCAGCCCCGGACGGGTCACCGGGGAGCTGTTTTTT.

The chain links TRBV5-1 to TRBJ1-1, with D possibly matching TRBD1 (6 bases). V was shortened by 4 bases and J by 7 bases, with 20 bases between the two germline ends. The CDR3 consists of 15 residues. From germline, CDR1 is SGHRS and CDR2 YFSETQ. The CDR3 is CASSGESGAPHEAFF. CDR3 DNA: TGCGCCAGCAGCGGGGAATCAGGGGCACCCCATGAAGCTTTCTTT.

V usage is TRBV7-8 and J usage is TRBJ2-1, with 7 bases that match TRBD1. Germline CDR1 and CDR2: SGHVS and FQNEAQ. After removal of 4 bases from V and 0 bases from J, the junction contained 0 bases not matched to a gene. This CDR3 has 14 amino acids. CDR3: CASSSGGSYNEQFF. The CDR3, as DNA: TGTGCCAGCAGCTCAGGGGGCTCCTACAATGAGCAGTTCTTC.

In its sample, this clone was seen once. V gene TRBV9 combines with J gene TRBJ1-3, with TRBD1 as a possible D gene (6 bases). Trimming cost V 1 base and J 0 bases, with 14 bases left between them. There are 17 residues in the CDR3. CDR1 SGDLS and CDR2 YYNGEE come from the germline V gene. As DNA, the CDR3 is TGTGCCAGCAGCGTAATCGGGACATTCCTCTCTGGAAACACCATATATTTT. It is translated as CASSVIGTFLSGNTIYF.

The chain links TRBV2 to TRBJ2-5; D remains ambiguous. The CDR3 sequence is 13 residues long. Germline lookup yields CDR1 SNHLY and CDR2 FYNNEI. V dropped 2 bases and J dropped 10 bases, with 14 bases sitting between them. The CDR3 reads CASSESSWSNQYF. DNA of the CDR3: TGTGCCAGCAGTGAAAGCTCGTGGAGTAACCAGTACTTC.

The rearrangement joins TRBV25-1 to TRBJ2-7, with D tentatively TRBD2 (6 bases). The germline V gene encodes CDR1 MGHDK and CDR2 SYGVNS. V was cut by 6 bases and J by 5 bases, with 8 bases left in between. The CDR3 loop spans 11 amino acids. CDR3 in DNA: TGTGCCAGCAGCCGGGAGAACGAGCAGTACTTC. Translation: CASSRENEQYF.

The rearrangement joins TRBV18 to TRBJ2-7, with 9 positions matching TRBD2. CDR3 size: 14 residues. Trimming at V came to 5 bases and at J to 1 base, leaving 3 bases not matched to a gene. Germline lookup yields CDR1 KGHSH and CDR2 LQKENI. The chain's CDR3 is CASSGREGSYEQYF. Here the CDR3 DNA reads TGTGCCAGCTCAGGGCGGGAGGGGTCCTACGAGCAGTACTTC.

The chain employs TRBV28 and TRBJ2-3, with D perhaps TRBD2 (7 bases). CDR1 is MDHEN and CDR2 is SYDVKM in the germline V gene. V lost 3 bases and J 6 bases, leaving 13 bases between the germline ends. This CDR3 is 14 amino acids long. The DNA for the CDR3 is TGTGCCAGCAGTTTCGGGGGGCTGGTCGATACGCAGTATTTT. Amino acid sequence: CASSFGGLVDTQYF.

The V gene is TRBV7-2, the J gene TRBJ2-1; no definite D call. CDR1 and CDR2 (germline): SGHTA, FQGNSA. Trimming stripped 8 bases from V and 6 bases from J, with 14 bases between. This CDR3 is built from 13 residues. The CDR3 DNA reads TGTGCCAGCCTGTGGCTAGTAAGCAATGAGCAGTTCTTC. Amino acid sequence: CASLWLVSNEQFF.

The CDR3 protein is CASSIGTPLCSGNTIYF. DNA for the CDR3: TGTGCCAGCAGCATCGGGACACCGTTATGCTCTGGAAACACCATATATTTT. V usage is TRBV21-1 and J usage is TRBJ1-3; the listed D gene, TRBD1, was not tested against the DNA. TRBV21-1 is a known pseudogene. The CDR3 contains 17 residues.

The rearrangement uses TRBV5-1 and TRBJ1-1; 7 bases are shared with TRBD1. Germline assignment: CDR1 SGHRS and CDR2 YFSETQ. This CDR3 contains 23 residues. Trimming cost V 4 bases and J 0 bases; bases outside gene matches: 30. The DNA for the CDR3 is TGCGCCAGCAGCCCGCACAGGGGAAGGGGGGCGATTCGGTCCATGACCATGAACACTGAAGCTTTCTTT. Its protein is CASSPHRGRGAIRSMTMNTEAFF. Full variable domain (missing parts from reference TRBV5-1 and TRBJ1-1): KAGVTQTPRYLIKTRGQQVTLSCSPISGHRSVSWYQQTPGQGLQFLFEYFSETQRNKGNFPGRFSGRQFSNSRSEMNVSTLELGDSALYLCASSPHRGRGAIRSMTMNTEAFFGQGTRLTVV.

The genes are TRBV6-1 and TRBJ1-3; D is undetermined. In germline, CDR1 is MNHNS, CDR2 SASEGT. CDR3 size: 15 residues. Trimming took off 4 bases at V and 2 bases at J, with 12 bases between the two ends. CDR3 sequence: CASSALSGPGNTIYF. The DNA of the CDR3 is TGTGCCAGCAGTGCTTTAAGTGGCCCTGGAAACACCATATATTTT.

This rearrangement joins TRBV5-1 to TRBJ2-7; TRBD2 is a possible D gene (6 bases). CDR3 length equals 16 residues. Trimming took 4 bases from V and 0 from J, leaving 17 bases between them. Per germline, CDR1 SGHRS and CDR2 YFSETQ. Here the CDR3 reads CASSLTGGPSSYEQYF. The CDR3 DNA reads as TGCGCCAGCAGCCTAACCGGGGGTCCAAGCTCCTACGAGCAGTACTTC.

Of note for this clone: Other DNA sequences in this sample translate to the same CDR3. The chain links TRBV20-1 to TRBJ2-3; D not resolved. The germline V gene encodes CDR1 DFQATT and CDR2 SNEGSKA (reference sequence). The V end was cut by 4 bases, the J end by 1 base, with 3 bases between. CDR3 size: 11 residues. CDR3 nucleotide sequence: TGCAGTGCTACCCGCACAGATACGCAGTATTTT. Protein sequence: CSATRTDTQYF.

This clone is a singleton in its sample. J is TRBJ2-3 and V is TRBV29-1, with a tentative D call TRBD2 (5 bases). Trimming left V 4 bases short and J 2 bases short, with 7 bases between. The CDR3 is made up of 12 amino acids. Germline-derived CDR1 and CDR2 are SQVTM and ANQGSEA. The CDR3 here is CSVGRVTDTQYF. The CDR3 DNA reads TGCAGCGTTGGGCGGGTCACAGATACGCAGTATTTT.

Points on this clone: This sample also contains other DNA sequences that code for the same CDR3. The rearrangement uses TRBV5-1 and TRBJ2-2; D is unresolved. There are 14 residues in the CDR3. V gave up 2 bases and J gave up 0 bases, with 5 bases separating them. Germline loops: CDR1 SGHRS, CDR2 YFSETQ. The CDR3 DNA sequence: TGCGCCAGCAGCTTAACACCGAACACCGGGGAGCTGTTTTTT. It codes for CASSLTPNTGELFF.

The DNA for the CDR3 is TGTGCCAGCTCAGCGACTAGCGGGAGACCCCGTGGCACCGGGGAGCTGTTTTTT. Translated: CASSATSGRPRGTGELFF. The V call is TRBV18, the J call TRBJ2-2; 12 bases agree with TRBD2. The length of the CDR3 is 18 residues. Germline CDR1 reads KGHSH; CDR2 reads LQKENI. Germline trimming cut 5 bases from V and 4 bases from J; bases unmatched to any gene: 11.